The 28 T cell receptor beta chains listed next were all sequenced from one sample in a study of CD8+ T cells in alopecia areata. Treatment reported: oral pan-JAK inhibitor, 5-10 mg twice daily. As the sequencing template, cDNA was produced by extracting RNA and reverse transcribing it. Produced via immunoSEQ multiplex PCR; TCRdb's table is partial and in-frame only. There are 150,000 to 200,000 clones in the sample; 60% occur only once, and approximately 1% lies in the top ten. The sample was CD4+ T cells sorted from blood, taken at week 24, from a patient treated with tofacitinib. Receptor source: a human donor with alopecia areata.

The CDR3 loop reads CASSLDGLKQFF. CDR3 coding DNA: TGCGCCAGCAGCTTGGACGGACTTAAGCAGTTCTTC. The gene calls are TRBV5-1 and TRBJ2-1; TRBD2 might be the D (5 bases). This CDR3 is 12 amino acids long. The ends were cut back, 0 bases at V and 11 bases at J, with 9 bases in the middle. Germline V lookup: CDR1 SGHRS, CDR2 YFSETQ. Using reference TRBV5-1 and TRBJ2-1 for the parts outside the CDR3, the full variable domain is KAGVTQTPRYLIKTRGQQVTLSCSPISGHRSVSWYQQTPGQGLQFLFEYFSETQRNKGNFPGRFSGRQFSNSRSEMNVSTLELGDSALYLCASSLDGLKQFFGPGTRLTVL.

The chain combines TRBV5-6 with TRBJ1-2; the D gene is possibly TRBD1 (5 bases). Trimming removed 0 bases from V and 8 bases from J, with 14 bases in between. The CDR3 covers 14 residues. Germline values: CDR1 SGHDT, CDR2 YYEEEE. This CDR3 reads CASSLVKGKGGYTF. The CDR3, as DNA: TGTGCCAGCAGCTTGGTAAAGGGGAAGGGCGGCTACACCTTC.

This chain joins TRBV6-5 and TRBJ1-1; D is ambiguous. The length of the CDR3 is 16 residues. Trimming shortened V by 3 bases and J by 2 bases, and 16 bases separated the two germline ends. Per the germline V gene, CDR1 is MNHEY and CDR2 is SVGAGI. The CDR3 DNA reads TGTGCCAGCAGTTATGAATATCGGACGGGAAACACTGAAGCTTTCTTT. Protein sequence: CASSYEYRTGNTEAFF.

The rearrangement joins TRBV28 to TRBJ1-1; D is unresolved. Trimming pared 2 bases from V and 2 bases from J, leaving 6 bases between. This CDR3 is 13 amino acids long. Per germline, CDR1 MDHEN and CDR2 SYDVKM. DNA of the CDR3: TGTGCCAGCAGTTTAAAGCTAAACACTGAAGCTTTCTTT. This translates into CASSLKLNTEAFF.

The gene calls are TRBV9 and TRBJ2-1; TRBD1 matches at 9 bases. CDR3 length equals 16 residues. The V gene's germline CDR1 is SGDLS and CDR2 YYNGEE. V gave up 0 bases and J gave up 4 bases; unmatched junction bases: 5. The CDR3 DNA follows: TGTGCCAGCAGCGTAGGTCCTGGGACAGGGTACAATGAGCAGTTCTTC. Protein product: CASSVGPGTGYNEQFF.

The CDR3: CASKGGTSGMGEQYF. In DNA, the CDR3 is TGTGCCAGCAAGGGGGGGACTAGCGGCATGGGCGAGCAGTACTTC. The rearrangement links TRBV27 to TRBJ2-7, with 11 bases fitting TRBD2. The V and J ends lost 7 bases and 6 bases, in that order; junction bases with no gene match: 11. The length of the CDR3 is 15 residues. Germline CDR1 and CDR2: MNHEY and SMNVEV (reference sequence).

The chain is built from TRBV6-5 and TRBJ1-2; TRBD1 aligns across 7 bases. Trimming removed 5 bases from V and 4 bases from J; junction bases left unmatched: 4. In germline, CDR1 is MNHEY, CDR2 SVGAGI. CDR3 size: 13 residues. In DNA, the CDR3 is TGTGCCAGCAGTCGTGCAGGGGGCTATGGCTACACCTTC. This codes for CASSRAGGYGYTF.

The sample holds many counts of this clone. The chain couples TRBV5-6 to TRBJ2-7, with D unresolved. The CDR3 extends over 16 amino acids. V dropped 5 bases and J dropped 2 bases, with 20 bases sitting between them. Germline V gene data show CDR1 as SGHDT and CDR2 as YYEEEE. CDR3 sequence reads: CASSSRVPQSTYEQYF. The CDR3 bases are TGTGCCAGCAGTAGCCGGGTCCCACAGTCCACCTACGAGCAGTACTTC.

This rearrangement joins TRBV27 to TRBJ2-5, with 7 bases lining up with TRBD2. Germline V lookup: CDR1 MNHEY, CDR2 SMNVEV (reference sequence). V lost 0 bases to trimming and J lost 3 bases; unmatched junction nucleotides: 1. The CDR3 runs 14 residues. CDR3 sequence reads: CASSLSGGKETQYF. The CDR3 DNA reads TGTGCCAGCAGTTTATCCGGGGGGAAAGAGACCCAGTACTTC.

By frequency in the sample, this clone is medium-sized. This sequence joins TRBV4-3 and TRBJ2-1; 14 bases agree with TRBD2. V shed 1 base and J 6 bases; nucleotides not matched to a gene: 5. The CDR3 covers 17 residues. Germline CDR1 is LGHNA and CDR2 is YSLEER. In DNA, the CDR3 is TGCGCCAGCAGCCAAGCCGCGACTAGCGGGGGGGCCAATGAGCAGTTCTTC. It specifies CASSQAATSGGANEQFF.

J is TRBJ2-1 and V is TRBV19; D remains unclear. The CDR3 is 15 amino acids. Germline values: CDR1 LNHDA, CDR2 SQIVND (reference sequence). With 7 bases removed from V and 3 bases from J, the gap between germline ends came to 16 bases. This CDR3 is CASTSLGRLYNEQFF. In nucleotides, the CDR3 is TGTGCCAGTACTTCACTCGGACGTCTCTACAATGAGCAGTTCTTC.

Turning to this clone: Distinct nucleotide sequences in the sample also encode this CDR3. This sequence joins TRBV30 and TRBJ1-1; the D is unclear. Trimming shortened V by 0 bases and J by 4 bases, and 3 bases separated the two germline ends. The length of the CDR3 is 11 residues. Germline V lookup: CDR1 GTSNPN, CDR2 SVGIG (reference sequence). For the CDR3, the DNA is TGTGCCTGGAGTGTAGGCACTGAAGCTTTCTTT. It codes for CAWSVGTEAFF.

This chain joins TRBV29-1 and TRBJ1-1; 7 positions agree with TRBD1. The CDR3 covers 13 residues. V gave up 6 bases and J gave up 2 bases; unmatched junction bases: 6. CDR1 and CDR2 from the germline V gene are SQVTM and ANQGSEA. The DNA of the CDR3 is TGCAGCGTGAGAACAGGGGCCAACACTGAAGCTTTCTTT. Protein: CSVRTGANTEAFF.

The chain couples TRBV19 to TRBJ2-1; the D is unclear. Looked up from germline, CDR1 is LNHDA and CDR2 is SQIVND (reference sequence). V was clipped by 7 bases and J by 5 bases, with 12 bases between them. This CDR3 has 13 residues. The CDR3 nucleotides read TGTGCCAGTAAGGGTGGGGTCCACAATGAGCAGTTCTTC. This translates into CASKGGVHNEQFF.

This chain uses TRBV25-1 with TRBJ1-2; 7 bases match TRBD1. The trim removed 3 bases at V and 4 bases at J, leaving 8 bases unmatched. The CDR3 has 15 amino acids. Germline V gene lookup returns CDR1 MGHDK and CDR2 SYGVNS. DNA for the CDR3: TGTGCCAGCAGTGATAACAGGGGTAAGGGCTATGGCTACACCTTC. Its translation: CASSDNRGKGYGYTF.

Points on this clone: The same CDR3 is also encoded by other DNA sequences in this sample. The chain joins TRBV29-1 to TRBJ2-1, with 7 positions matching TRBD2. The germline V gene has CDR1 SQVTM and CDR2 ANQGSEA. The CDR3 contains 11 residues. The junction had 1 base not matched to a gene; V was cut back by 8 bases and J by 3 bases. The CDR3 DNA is TGCAGCTCGGGGGGCTACAATGAGCAGTTCTTC. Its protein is CSSGGYNEQFF.

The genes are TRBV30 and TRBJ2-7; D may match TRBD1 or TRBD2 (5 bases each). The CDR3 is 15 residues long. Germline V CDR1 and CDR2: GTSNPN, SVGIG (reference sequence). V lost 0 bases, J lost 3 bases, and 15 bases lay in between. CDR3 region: CAWSVWDRGIYEQYF. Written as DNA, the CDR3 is TGTGCCTGGAGTGTATGGGACCGAGGGATCTACGAGCAGTACTTC.

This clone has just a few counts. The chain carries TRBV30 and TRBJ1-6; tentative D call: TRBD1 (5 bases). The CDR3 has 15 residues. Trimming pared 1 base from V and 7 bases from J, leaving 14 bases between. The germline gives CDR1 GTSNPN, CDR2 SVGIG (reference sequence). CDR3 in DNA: TGTGCCTGGAGTGAAGATTCAGGGAAGAATTCACCCCTCCACTTT. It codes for CAWSEDSGKNSPLHF.

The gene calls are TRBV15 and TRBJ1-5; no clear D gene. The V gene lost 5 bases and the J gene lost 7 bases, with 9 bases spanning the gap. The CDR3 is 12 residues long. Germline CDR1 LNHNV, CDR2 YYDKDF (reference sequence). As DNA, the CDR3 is TGTGCCACCAGCCCCGAGAGGCAGCCCCAGCATTTT. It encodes CATSPERQPQHF. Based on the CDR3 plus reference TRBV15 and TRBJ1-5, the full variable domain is DAMVIQNPRYQVTQFGKPVTLSCSQTLNHNVMYWYQQKSSQAPKLLFHYYDKDFNNEADTPDNFQSRRPNTSFCFLDIRSPGLGDTAMYLCATSPERQPQHFGDGTRLSIL.

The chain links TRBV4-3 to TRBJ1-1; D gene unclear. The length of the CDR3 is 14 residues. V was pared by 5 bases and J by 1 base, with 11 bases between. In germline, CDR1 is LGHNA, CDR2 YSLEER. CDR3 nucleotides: TGCGCCAGCAGCGGCGGCAGAGCGAACACTGAAGCTTTCTTT. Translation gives CASSGGRANTEAFF.

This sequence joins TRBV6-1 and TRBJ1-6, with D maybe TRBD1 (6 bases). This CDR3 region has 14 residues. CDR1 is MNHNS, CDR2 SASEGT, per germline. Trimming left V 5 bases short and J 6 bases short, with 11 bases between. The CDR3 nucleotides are TGTGCCAGCAGTTCTGGACAGCCTAATTCACCCCTCCACTTT. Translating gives CASSSGQPNSPLHF.

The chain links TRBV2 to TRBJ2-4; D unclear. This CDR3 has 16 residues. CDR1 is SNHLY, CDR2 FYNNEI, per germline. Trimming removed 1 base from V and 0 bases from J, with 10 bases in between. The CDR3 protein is CASSEEGMLAKNIQYF. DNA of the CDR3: TGTGCCAGCAGTGAAGAAGGGATGCTAGCCAAAAACATTCAGTACTTC.

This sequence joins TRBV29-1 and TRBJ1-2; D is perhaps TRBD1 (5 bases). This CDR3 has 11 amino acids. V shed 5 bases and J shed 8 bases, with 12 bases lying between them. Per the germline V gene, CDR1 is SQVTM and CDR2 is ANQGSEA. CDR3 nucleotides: TGCAGCGTTTTCCTGGGGGGAGGCTACACCTTC. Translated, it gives CSVFLGGGYTF.

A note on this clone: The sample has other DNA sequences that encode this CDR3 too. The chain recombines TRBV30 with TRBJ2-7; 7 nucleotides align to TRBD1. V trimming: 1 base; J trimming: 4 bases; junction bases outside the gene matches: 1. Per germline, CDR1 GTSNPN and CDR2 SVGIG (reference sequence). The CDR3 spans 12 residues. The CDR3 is CAWSARGYEQYF. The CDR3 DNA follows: TGTGCCTGGAGTGCCAGGGGGTACGAGCAGTACTTC.

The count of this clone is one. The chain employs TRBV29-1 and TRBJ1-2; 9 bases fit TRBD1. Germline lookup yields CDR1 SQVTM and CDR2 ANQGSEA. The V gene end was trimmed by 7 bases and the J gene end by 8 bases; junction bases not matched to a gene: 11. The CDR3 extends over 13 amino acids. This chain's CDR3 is CSAVPGQGLGYTF. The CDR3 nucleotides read TGCAGCGCCGTCCCGGGACAGGGTCTGGGCTACACCTTC.

CDR3: CSVVSDRSYGYTF. The CDR3 nucleotides read TGCAGCGTTGTCTCTGACAGGTCCTATGGCTACACCTTC. The chain combines TRBV29-1 with TRBJ1-2; possibly TRBD1 for D (6 bases). The germline CDR1 and CDR2 sequences are SQVTM and ANQGSEA. The CDR3 contains 13 residues. Deletions cut 4 bases from V and 4 bases from J, with 13 bases between. The whole variable domain, filled in from reference TRBV29-1 and TRBJ1-2, reads SAVISQKPSRDICQRGTSLTIQCQVDSQVTMMFWYRQQPGQSLTLIATANQGSEATYESGFVIDKFPISRPNLTFSTLTVSNMSPEDSSIYLCSVVSDRSYGYTFGSGTRLTVV.

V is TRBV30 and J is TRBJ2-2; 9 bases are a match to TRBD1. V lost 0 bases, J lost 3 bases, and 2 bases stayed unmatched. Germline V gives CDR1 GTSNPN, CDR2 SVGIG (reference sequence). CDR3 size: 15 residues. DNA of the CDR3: TGTGCCTGGAGTGTAGGGGACAGGGACACCGGGGAGCTGTTTTTT. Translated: CAWSVGDRDTGELFF.

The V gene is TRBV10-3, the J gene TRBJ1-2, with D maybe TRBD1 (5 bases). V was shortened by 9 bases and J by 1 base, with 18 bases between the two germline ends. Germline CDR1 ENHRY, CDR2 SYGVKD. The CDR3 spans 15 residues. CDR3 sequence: CAIQPGPGINYGYTF. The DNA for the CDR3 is TGTGCCATTCAACCGGGGCCAGGGATTAACTATGGCTACACCTTC.